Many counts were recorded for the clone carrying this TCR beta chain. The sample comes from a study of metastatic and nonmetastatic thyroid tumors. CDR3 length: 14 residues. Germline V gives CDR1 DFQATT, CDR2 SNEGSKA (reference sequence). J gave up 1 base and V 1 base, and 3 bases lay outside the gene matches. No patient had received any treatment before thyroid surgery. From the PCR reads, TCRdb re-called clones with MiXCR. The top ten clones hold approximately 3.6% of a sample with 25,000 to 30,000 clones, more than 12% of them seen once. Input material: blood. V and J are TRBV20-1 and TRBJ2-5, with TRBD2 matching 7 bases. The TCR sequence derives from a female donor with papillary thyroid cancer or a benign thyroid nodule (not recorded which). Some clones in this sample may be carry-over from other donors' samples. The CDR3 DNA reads TGCAGTGCTAGAGCTCCGGGAGGCCAAGAGACCCAGTACTTC. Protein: CSARAPGGQETQYF.